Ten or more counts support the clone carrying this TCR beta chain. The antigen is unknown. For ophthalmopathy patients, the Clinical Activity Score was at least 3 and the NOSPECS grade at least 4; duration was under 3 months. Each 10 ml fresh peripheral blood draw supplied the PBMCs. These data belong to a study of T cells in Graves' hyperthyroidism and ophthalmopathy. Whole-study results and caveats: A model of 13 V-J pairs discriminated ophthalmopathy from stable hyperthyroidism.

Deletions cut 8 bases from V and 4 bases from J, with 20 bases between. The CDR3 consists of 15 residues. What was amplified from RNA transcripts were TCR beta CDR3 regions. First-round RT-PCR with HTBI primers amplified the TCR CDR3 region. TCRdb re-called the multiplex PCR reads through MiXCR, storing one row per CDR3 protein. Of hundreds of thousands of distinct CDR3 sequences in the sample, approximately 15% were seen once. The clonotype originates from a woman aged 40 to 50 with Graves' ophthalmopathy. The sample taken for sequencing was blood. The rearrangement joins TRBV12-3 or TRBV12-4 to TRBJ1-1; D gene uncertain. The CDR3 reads CASVPGREASTEAFF. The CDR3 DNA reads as TGTGCCAGCGTGCCGGGCCGGGAGGCTAGCACTGAAGCTTTCTTT.